The 19 T cell receptor beta chains presented below share a single source sample, sequenced in a study of PD-1 blockade in classical Hodgkin lymphoma. Only in-frame clones appear in the TCRdb table, and some are missing; sequencing was by immunoSEQ multiplex PCR. The table has approximately 160,000 clones, 78% seen once. Relapses following autologous stem cell transplantation were seen in all patients, with brentuximab vedotin exposure varying. The material sequenced was peripheral blood mononuclear cells (PBMCs), taken before the second cycle of nivolumab. The receptors come from a human donor with classical Hodgkin lymphoma.

The V and J genes are TRBV6-4 and TRBJ2-7, with D perhaps TRBD1 or TRBD2 (5 bases each). The CDR3 runs to 13 residues. From germline, CDR1 is MRHNA and CDR2 SNTAGT. The V gene lost 8 bases and the J gene lost 2 bases, with 13 bases spanning the gap. The CDR3 sequence is CASDRDGTYEQYF. CDR3 sequence (DNA): TGTGCCAGCGATAGGGACGGAACCTACGAGCAGTACTTC.

The CDR3 protein is CASSPDTGFYGYTF. In DNA form, the CDR3 reads TGTGCCAGCAGCCCAGACACCGGATTCTATGGCTACACCTTC. The rearrangement links TRBV11-2 to TRBJ1-2; no clear D. Per germline, CDR1 SGHAT and CDR2 FQNNGV. Trimming took off 5 bases at V and 4 bases at J, with 14 bases between the two ends. The CDR3 is made up of 14 amino acids.

V gene TRBV6-5 combines with J gene TRBJ1-5; a weak D match, TRBD1 (5 bases). In germline, CDR1 is MNHEY, CDR2 SVGAGI. V gave up 6 bases and J gave up 0 bases, with 12 bases separating them. CDR3 length: 15 amino acids. CDR3: CASRFGTDSNQPQHF. CDR3 coding DNA: TGTGCCAGCAGATTCGGGACGGATAGCAATCAGCCCCAGCATTTT.

About this clone itself: Other nucleotide sequences in the sample specify the same CDR3. The V and J genes are TRBV5-1 and TRBJ2-4; D might be TRBD2 (5 bases). Germline CDR1 is SGHRS and CDR2 is YFSETQ. This CDR3 is 12 amino acids long. The germline V and J ends were trimmed by 2 bases and 6 bases, with 6 bases remaining between them. Here the CDR3 reads CASSLGGNIQYF. The CDR3 DNA is TGCGCCAGCAGCTTAGGAGGAAACATTCAGTACTTC. The entire variable domain, with the rest obtained from reference TRBV5-1 and TRBJ2-4, is as follows: KAGVTQTPRYLIKTRGQQVTLSCSPISGHRSVSWYQQTPGQGLQFLFEYFSETQRNKGNFPGRFSGRQFSNSRSEMNVSTLELGDSALYLCASSLGGNIQYFGAGTRLSVL.

The chain has TRBV6-5 and TRBJ1-5; no reliable D call. Trimming shortened V by 5 bases and J by 4 bases, and 12 bases separated the two germline ends. CDR3 length: 14 residues. CDR1 and CDR2 (germline): MNHEY, SVGAGI. The CDR3 DNA reads TGTGCCAGCAGTGAGCAGCTTCAAAATCAGCCCCAGCATTTT. Translation: CASSEQLQNQPQHF.

V is TRBV27 and J is TRBJ1-6; D is perhaps TRBD1 (5 bases). The V end was cut by 7 bases, the J end by 10 bases, with 17 bases between. Germline CDR1 reads MNHEY; CDR2 reads SMNVEV (reference sequence). This CDR3 is built from 14 residues. The chain's CDR3 is CASTHGWDRSPLHF. CDR3 DNA: TGTGCCAGCACCCACGGGTGGGACCGATCACCCCTCCACTTT.

The chain carries TRBV10-3 and TRBJ1-4, with no clear D. The CDR3 spans 14 residues. V dropped 3 bases and J dropped 7 bases, with 12 bases sitting between them. The germline gives CDR1 ENHRY, CDR2 SYGVKD. The CDR3 here is CAISDHRPSEKLFF. CDR3 sequence (DNA): TGTGCCATCAGTGATCACAGACCCAGTGAAAAACTGTTTTTT.

The rearrangement joins TRBV15 to TRBJ1-1; the match to TRBD1 covers 7 bases. V lost 6 bases to trimming and J lost 2 bases; unmatched junction nucleotides: 9. The CDR3 extends over 15 amino acids. In germline, CDR1 is LNHNV, CDR2 YYDKDF (reference sequence). The DNA for the CDR3 is TGTGCCACCAGACGGGACAGTGTAATAAACACTGAAGCTTTCTTT. This sequence encodes CATRRDSVINTEAFF.

The chain employs TRBV30 and TRBJ1-2; D gene unclear. Trimming took off 5 bases at V and 8 bases at J, with 15 bases between the two ends. This CDR3 comprises 12 residues. Germline V gene lookup returns CDR1 GTSNPN and CDR2 SVGIG (reference sequence). The CDR3 DNA reads as TGTGCCTGGCTATCCTCTGCGGGAGGCTACACCTTC. Translated: CAWLSSAGGYTF.

This clone was seen once. CDR3 DNA sequence: TGTGCCAGCAGGGGGACAGGGGCAGAAAAACTGTTTTTT. Protein: CASRGTGAEKLFF. This chain links TRBV2 with TRBJ1-4; TRBD1 agrees at 10 bases. The CDR3 is 13 residues long. The germline gives CDR1 SNHLY, CDR2 FYNNEI. V shed 6 bases and J 8 bases; nucleotides not matched to a gene: 3.

The V and J genes are TRBV7-9 and TRBJ1-4; 7 bases agree with TRBD1. V was pared by 2 bases and J by 10 bases, with 13 bases of the junction left unmatched. CDR1 SEHNR and CDR2 FQNEAQ come from the germline V gene (reference sequence). The CDR3 spans 16 residues. The CDR3 reads CASSLRGPGQRAKLFF. Written as DNA, the CDR3 is TGTGCCAGCAGCTTAAGGGGACCGGGACAGCGCGCAAAACTGTTTTTT.

J is TRBJ1-2 and V is TRBV7-9, with D unresolved. Germline loops: CDR1 SEHNR, CDR2 FQNEAQ (reference sequence). CDR3 length: 16 residues. V lost 1 base to trimming and J lost 2 bases, with 14 bases between them. DNA of the CDR3: TGTGCCAGCAGCTTAGGATACCGCGCCCTAAACTATGGCTACACCTTC. Translation gives CASSLGYRALNYGYTF.

The chain carries TRBV27 and TRBJ2-5; D gene unclear. Gene TRBJ2-7 matches the end of the DNA better, so the J call may be wrong. Germline-derived CDR1 and CDR2 are MNHEY and SMNVEV (reference sequence). The CDR3 has 13 amino acids. The CDR3 region is CASSTTYTYEQYF. CDR3 DNA: TGTGCCAGCAGTACTACATACACCTACGAGCAGTACTTC.

The V gene is TRBV6-5, the J gene TRBJ1-1; unclear D gene. Trimming cost V 2 bases and J 5 bases, with 9 bases left between them. Germline values: CDR1 MNHEY, CDR2 SVGAGI. The CDR3 runs 13 residues. CDR3 nucleotides: TGTGCCAGCAGTTACGAGGGCTGGACTGAAGCTTTCTTT. It translates to CASSYEGWTEAFF.

The chain couples TRBV27 to TRBJ2-3; 8 bases line up with TRBD2. V was pared by 6 bases and J by 4 bases, with 12 bases of the junction left unmatched. Germline assignment: CDR1 MNHEY and CDR2 SMNVEV (reference sequence). The CDR3 spans 16 residues. CDR3 region: CASSLDWAGGADTQYF. DNA of the CDR3: TGTGCCAGCAGCCTAGATTGGGCGGGAGGAGCAGATACGCAGTATTTT.

The rearrangement joins TRBV7-9 to TRBJ2-3; D gene uncertain. V was trimmed by 3 bases and J by 8 bases, leaving 6 bases between them. The germline V gene encodes CDR1 SEHNR and CDR2 FQNEAQ (reference sequence). There are 11 residues in the CDR3. The CDR3 nucleotides are TGTGCCAGCAGCTTGTTCGGTACGCAGTATTTT. Its translation: CASSLFGTQYF.

The chain carries TRBV7-3 and TRBJ1-1; 9 bases are a match to TRBD1. After removal of 4 bases from V and 4 bases from J, the junction contained 4 bases not matched to a gene. Germline-derived CDR1 and CDR2 are SGHTA and FQGTGA. The CDR3 has 14 residues. The CDR3 protein is CASSSQGAGTEAFF. In DNA, the CDR3 is TGTGCCAGCAGCTCACAGGGGGCGGGCACTGAAGCTTTCTTT.

This chain connects TRBV9 to TRBJ2-3, with TRBD1 matching 8 bases. V trimming: 0 bases; J trimming: 3 bases; junction bases outside the gene matches: 9. This CDR3 contains 17 residues. Germline lookup yields CDR1 SGDLS and CDR2 YYNGEE. CDR3 nucleotide sequence: TGTGCCAGCAGCGTAGGGGGGCCAGGGGGCCGAACAGATACGCAGTATTTT. Translation: CASSVGGPGGRTDTQYF.

The rearrangement links TRBV10-3 to TRBJ2-1, with D perhaps given as TRBD1 or TRBD2 (6 bases each). Germline assignment: CDR1 ENHRY and CDR2 SYGVKD. This CDR3 is 15 amino acids long. Trimming left V 4 bases short and J 9 bases short, with 19 bases between. The CDR3 is CAISGGGLTNGEQFF. In DNA form, the CDR3 reads TGTGCCATCAGTGGAGGGGGACTGACGAACGGTGAGCAGTTCTTC.